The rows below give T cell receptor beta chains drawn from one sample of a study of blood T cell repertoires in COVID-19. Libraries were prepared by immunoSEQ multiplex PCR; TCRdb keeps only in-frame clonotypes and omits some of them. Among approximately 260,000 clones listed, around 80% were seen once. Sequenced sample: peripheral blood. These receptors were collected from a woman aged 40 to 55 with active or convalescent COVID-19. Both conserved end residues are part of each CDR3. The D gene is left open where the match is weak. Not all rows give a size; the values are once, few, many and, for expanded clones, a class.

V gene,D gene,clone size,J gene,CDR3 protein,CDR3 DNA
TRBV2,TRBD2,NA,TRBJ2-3,CASRVLAGGTDTQYF,TGTGCCAGCAGAGTACTAGCGGGGGGCACAGATACGCAGTATTTT
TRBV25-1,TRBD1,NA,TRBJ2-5,CASSLDRGETQYF,TGTGCCAGCAGTCTGGACAGGGGAGAGACCCAGTACTTC
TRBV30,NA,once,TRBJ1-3,CAWRQGKERTIYF,TGTGCCTGGAGACAGGGAAAAGAACGCACCATATATTTT
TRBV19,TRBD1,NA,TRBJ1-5,CASSQPFRDRGQPQHF,TGTGCCAGTAGTCAACCCTTCCGGGACAGAGGTCAGCCCCAGCATTTT
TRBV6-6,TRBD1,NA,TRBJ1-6,CASSYGTGLPLHF,TGTGCCAGCAGTTACGGGACAGGTTTACCCCTCCACTTT
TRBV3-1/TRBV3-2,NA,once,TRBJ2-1,CASTNGLIGNEQFF,TGTGCCAGCACCAATGGGCTTATTGGCAATGAGCAGTTCTTC
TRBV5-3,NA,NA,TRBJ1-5,CAPLSSNQPQHF,TGTGCCCCCCTGAGCAGCAATCAGCCCCAGCATTTT
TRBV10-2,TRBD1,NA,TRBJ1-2,CASSESTGLYGYTF,TGCGCCAGCAGTGAGTCGACAGGGTTATATGGCTACACCTTC
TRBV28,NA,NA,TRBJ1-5,CASSAGRASQPQHF,TGTGCCAGCAGCGCAGGGAGGGCAAGTCAGCCCCAGCATTTT
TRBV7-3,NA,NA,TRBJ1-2,CASSLQGIDGYTF,TGTGCCAGCAGCTTACAGGGGATCGATGGCTACACCTTC
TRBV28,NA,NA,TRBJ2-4,CASETGLAKNIQYF,TGTGCCAGCGAGACAGGCCTAGCCAAAAACATTCAGTACTTC
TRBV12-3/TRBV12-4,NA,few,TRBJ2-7,CASKLGSRAEQYF,TGTGCCAGCAAGTTAGGGTCGAGGGCCGAGCAGTACTTC
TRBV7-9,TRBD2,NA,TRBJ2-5,CASSLGASGGSQETQYF,TGTGCCAGCAGCTTAGGGGCTAGCGGGGGGTCCCAAGAGACCCAGTACTTC
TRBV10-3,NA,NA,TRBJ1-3,CAISESGFASGNTIYF,TGTGCCATCAGTGAGTCCGGTTTCGCCTCTGGAAACACCATATATTTT
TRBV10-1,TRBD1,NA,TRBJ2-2,CASRKGQGDTGELFF,TGCGCCAGCAGAAAGGGACAGGGAGACACCGGGGAGCTGTTTTTT
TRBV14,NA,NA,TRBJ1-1,CASSRFEQGEAFF,TGTGCCAGCAGCCGATTTGAGCAGGGGGAAGCTTTCTTT
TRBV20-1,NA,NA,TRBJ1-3,CSATRANTIYF,TGCAGTGCTACCAGGGCCAACACCATATATTTT
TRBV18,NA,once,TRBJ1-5,CASSSQGNQPQHF,TGTGCCAGCTCATCGCAGGGCAATCAGCCCCAGCATTTT
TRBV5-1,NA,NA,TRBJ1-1,CASSPGFRRENTEAFF,TGCGCCAGCAGCCCCGGATTTCGCAGGGAGAACACTGAAGCTTTCTTT
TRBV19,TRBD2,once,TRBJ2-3,CASSRTSGVDFTQYF,TGTGCCAGTAGTAGGACTAGCGGGGTAGATTTTACGCAGTATTTT
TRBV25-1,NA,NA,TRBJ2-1,CASTNFGDKRQFF,TGTGCCAGCACCAATTTTGGGGACAAACGACAGTTCTTC
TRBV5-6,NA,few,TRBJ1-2,CASSLDRVNYGYTF,TGTGCCAGCAGTCTGGACAGAGTTAACTATGGCTACACCTTC
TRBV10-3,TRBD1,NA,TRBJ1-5,CAISEVNTGGLNQPQHF,TGTGCCATCAGTGAGGTTAACACAGGGGGACTAAATCAGCCCCAGCATTTT
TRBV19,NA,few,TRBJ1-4,CASSPGVATNEKLFF,TGTGCCAGTAGCCCCGGGGTGGCAACTAATGAAAAACTGTTTTTT
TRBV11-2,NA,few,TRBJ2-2,CASKLSFLGTGELFF,TGTGCCAGCAAACTTAGCTTCCTGGGCACCGGGGAGCTGTTTTTT
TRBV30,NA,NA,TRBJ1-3,CAWDRKGNTIYF,TGTGCCTGGGACAGAAAAGGAAACACCATATATTTT